One TCR beta chain is described in this entry. This specimen comes from a study of shared clonotypes between healthy human individuals. Between the trimmed V and J ends, which lost 3 bases and 9 bases, there was a span of 21 bases. Germline V lookup: CDR1 SNHLY, CDR2 FYNNEI. This CDR3 region has 16 residues. The protocol was immunoSEQ multiplex PCR, while the TCRdb copy is restricted to in-frame clones and leaves out a portion. The sample consists of some 1,400,000 clones, roughly 96% of them appearing once. What was sequenced was naive CD4+ T cells sorted from blood. Subset given: CD45RA+ positively selected. The origin of this receptor is a man aged 30-40 years in good health. V usage is TRBV2 and J usage is TRBJ1-5, with unresolved D. The CDR3 nucleotides read TGTGCCAGCAGTGATCCCGGGTGGAAGGGTAAGCTGCCCCAGCATTTT. It yields the protein CASSDPGWKGKLPQHF.